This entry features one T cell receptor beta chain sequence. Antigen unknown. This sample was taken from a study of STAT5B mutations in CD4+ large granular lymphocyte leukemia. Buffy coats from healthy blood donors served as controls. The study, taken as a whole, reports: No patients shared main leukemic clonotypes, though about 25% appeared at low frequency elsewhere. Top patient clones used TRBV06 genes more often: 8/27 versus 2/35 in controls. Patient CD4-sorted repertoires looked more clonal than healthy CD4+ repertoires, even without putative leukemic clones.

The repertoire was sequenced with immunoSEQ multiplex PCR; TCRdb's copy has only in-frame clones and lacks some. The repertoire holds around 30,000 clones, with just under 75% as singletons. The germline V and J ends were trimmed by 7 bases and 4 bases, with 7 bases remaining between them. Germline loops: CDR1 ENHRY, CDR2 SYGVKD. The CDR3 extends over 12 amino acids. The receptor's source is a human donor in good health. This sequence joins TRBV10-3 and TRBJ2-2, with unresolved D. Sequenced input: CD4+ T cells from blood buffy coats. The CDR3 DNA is TGTGCCATCAAGGGTAGCACCGGGGAGCTGTTTTTT. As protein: CAIKGSTGELFF.